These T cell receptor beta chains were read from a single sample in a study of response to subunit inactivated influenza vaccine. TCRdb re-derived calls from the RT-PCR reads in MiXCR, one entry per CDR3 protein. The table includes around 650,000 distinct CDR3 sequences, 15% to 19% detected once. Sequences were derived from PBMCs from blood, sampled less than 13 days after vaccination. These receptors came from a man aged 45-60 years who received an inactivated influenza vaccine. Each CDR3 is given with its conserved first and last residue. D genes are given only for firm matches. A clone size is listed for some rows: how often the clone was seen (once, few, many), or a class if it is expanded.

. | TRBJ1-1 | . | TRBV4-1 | CASSQESENTEAFF | TGCGCCAGCAGCCAAGAGTCGGAGAACACTGAAGCTTTCTTT
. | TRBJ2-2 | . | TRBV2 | CASRGQYTGELFF | TGTGCCAGCAGAGGACAGTACACCGGGGAGCTGTTTTTT
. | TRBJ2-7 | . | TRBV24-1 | CATSESGSHEQYF | TGTGCCACCAGTGAATCAGGGTCTCACGAGCAGTACTTC
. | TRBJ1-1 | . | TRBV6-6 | CASSYRSVEAFF | TGTGCCAGCAGTTATCGGTCCGTTGAAGCTTTCTTT
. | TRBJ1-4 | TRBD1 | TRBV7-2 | CASSPSTGITNEKLFF | TGTGCCAGCAGCCCGTCGACAGGGATAACTAATGAAAAACTGTTTTTT
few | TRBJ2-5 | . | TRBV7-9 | CASSRGVEDQYF | TGTGCCAGCAGTCGCGGCGTGGAAGACCAGTACTTC
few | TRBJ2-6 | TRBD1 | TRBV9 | CASSADRGLSGANVLTF | TGTGCCAGCAGCGCCGACAGGGGGCTCTCTGGGGCCAACGTCCTGACTTTC
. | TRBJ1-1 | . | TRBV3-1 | CASSQGQYTSEAFF | TGTGCCAGCAGCCAAGGTCAGTACACCAGTGAAGCTTTCTTT
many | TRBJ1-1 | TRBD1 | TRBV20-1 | CSARNSGTGGTEAFF | TGCAGTGCTAGAAACTCCGGGACAGGGGGCACTGAAGCTTTCTTT
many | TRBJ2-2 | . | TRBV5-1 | CASSGQNTGELFF | TGCGCCAGCAGCGGACAGAACACCGGGGAGCTGTTTTTT
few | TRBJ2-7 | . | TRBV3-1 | CASSQGRVRNEQYF | TGTGCCAGCAGCCAAGGTAGGGTAAGAAACGAGCAGTACTTC
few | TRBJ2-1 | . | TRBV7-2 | CASSLSNRDSGFF | TGTGCCAGCAGCCTCTCCAACCGGGACTCAGGGTTCTTC
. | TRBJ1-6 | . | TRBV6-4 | CASSEDSFNSPLHF | TGTGCCAGCAGTGAGGACAGTTTTAATTCACCCCTCCACTTT
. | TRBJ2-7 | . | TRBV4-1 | CASSQEGGTVKGEQYF | TGCGCCAGCAGCCAAGAGGGAGGGACAGTAAAAGGAGAGCAGTACTTC
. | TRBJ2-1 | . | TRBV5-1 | CASSGGADEQFF | TGCGCCAGCAGCGGGGGGGCCGATGAGCAGTTCTTC
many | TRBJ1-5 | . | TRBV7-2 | CASSSWTDGQPQHF | TGTGCCAGCAGCTCCTGGACAGATGGGCAGCCCCAGCATTTT
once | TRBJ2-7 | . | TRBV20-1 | CSATPHGGYYEQYF | TGCAGTGCTACCCCCCACGGGGGCTACTACGAGCAGTACTTC
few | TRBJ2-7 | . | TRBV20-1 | CSAKQTGSSYEQYF | TGCAGTGCAAAACAAACAGGGAGCTCCTACGAGCAGTACTTC
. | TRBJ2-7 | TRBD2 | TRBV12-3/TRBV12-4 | CASRAGLAGVGEQYF | TGTGCCAGCAGAGCTGGACTAGCGGGCGTGGGGGAGCAGTACTTC
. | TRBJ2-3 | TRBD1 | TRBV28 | CASSPGGLKENTQYF | TGTGCCAGCAGCCCAGGGGGCCTAAAGGAGAATACGCAGTATTTT
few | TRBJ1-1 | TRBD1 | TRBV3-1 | CASSQDRGRAFF | TGTGCCAGCAGCCAAGACAGGGGGCGAGCTTTCTTT
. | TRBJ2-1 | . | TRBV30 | CAWSWDSYNEQFF | TGTGCCTGGAGCTGGGACTCCTACAATGAGCAGTTCTTC
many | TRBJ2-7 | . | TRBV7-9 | CASSAEGWYEKGEQYF | TGTGCCAGCAGCGCCGAAGGGTGGTATGAAAAGGGCGAGCAGTACTTC
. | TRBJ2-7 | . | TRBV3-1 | CASSQVGDEQYF | TGTGCCAGCAGCCAAGTGGGAGACGAGCAGTACTTC
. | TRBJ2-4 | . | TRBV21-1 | CASSTAGQGKNIQYF | TGTGCCAGCAGCACCGCGGGACAGGGGAAAAACATTCAGTACTTC
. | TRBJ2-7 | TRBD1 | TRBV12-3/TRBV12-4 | CASSSSGTVSTGQYF | TGTGCCAGCAGTTCATCCGGGACAGTTTCTACGGGGCAGTACTTC
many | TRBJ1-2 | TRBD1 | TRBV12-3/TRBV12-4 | CASSTTGFNYGYTF | TGTGCCAGCAGCACGACAGGGTTTAACTATGGCTACACCTTC
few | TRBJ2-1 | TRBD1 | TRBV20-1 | CSASLPGTGGNVQFF | TGCAGTGCTAGCCTCCCCGGGACAGGGGGCAATGTGCAGTTCTTC
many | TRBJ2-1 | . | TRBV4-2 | CASSQDMAGWYNEQFF | TGTGCCAGCAGCCAAGATATGGCGGGGTGGTACAATGAGCAGTTCTTC
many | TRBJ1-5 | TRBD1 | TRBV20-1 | CSARGGGTGNKEPQHF | TGCAGTGCTAGAGGGGGCGGGACAGGTAACAAAGAGCCCCAGCATTTT
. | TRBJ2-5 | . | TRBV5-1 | CASSLALAGGETQYF | TGCGCCAGCAGCTTGGCTCTAGCTGGTGGGGAGACCCAGTACTTC
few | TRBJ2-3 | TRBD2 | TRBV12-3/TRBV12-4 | CASSFGLAGDTDTQYF | TGTGCCAGCAGTTTTGGACTAGCGGGGGACACAGATACGCAGTATTTT
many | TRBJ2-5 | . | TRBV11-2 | CASSLGGVPQETQYF | TGTGCCAGCAGCTTAGGAGGTGTTCCACAAGAGACCCAGTACTTC
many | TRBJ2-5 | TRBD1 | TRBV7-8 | CASSPRRVRGFETQYF | TGTGCCAGCAGCCCCCGTCGGGTCAGGGGGTTCGAGACCCAGTACTTC
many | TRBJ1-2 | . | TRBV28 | CASSLYPVNYGYTF | TGTGCCAGCAGTTTATACCCGGTTAACTATGGCTACACCTTC
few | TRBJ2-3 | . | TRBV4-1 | CASSQESGGGLLMAQYF | TGCGCCAGCAGCCAAGAATCCGGGGGAGGCTTACTTATGGCGCAGTATTTT
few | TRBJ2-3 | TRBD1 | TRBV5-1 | CASSAPGQGLSTDTQYF | TGCGCCAGCAGCGCGCCGGGACAGGGACTTAGCACAGATACGCAGTATTTT
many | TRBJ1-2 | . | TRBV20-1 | CSARDFGTTGYGYTF | TGCAGTGCTAGAGATTTTGGCACGACGGGCTATGGCTACACCTTC
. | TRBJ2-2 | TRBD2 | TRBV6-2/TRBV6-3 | CASNDYREAGELFF | TGTGCCAGCAATGACTACCGGGAGGCCGGGGAGCTGTTTTTT
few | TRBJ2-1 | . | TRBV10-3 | CAISGDLSNLNEQFF | TGTGCCATCAGTGGGGACCTCTCGAATCTCAATGAGCAGTTCTTC
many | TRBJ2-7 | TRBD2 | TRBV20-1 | CSARRAGATYEQYF | TGCAGTGCTCGAAGAGCGGGAGCCACCTACGAGCAGTACTTC
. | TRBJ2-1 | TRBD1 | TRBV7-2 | CASSRDRGSHNEQFF | TGTGCCAGCAGCCGGGACAGGGGGTCCCACAATGAGCAGTTCTTC
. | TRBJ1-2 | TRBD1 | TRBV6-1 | CASKRGTGDSGGYTF | TGTGCCAGCAAGCGCGGGACAGGGGACTCAGGGGGCTACACCTTC
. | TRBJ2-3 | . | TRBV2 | CASRGSGSSGDTQYF | TGTGCCAGCAGAGGTAGCGGATCTTCCGGAGATACGCAGTATTTT